The 21 T cell receptor beta chains presented below share a single source sample, sequenced in a study of blood T cell repertoires in COVID-19. Some clones are missing from TCRdb's copy, which holds only in-frame ones; the method was immunoSEQ multiplex PCR. The data show some 350,000 clones, more than 75% seen once. The specimen was peripheral blood. The receptors originated from a human donor in a cohort sampled during active COVID-19.

This clone was counted only a few times. The J gene is TRBJ1-2, the V gene TRBV14; D perhaps matches TRBD1 (5 bases). Germline values: CDR1 SGHDN, CDR2 FVKESK. The CDR3 loop spans 13 amino acids. V lost 3 bases and J 2 bases, leaving 7 bases between the germline ends. CDR3 in amino acids: CASSHDRNYGYTF. In DNA form, the CDR3 reads TGTGCCAGCAGCCACGACAGAAACTATGGCTACACCTTC.

The chain couples TRBV28 to TRBJ2-1; 10 bases are a match to TRBD1. CDR3 length equals 14 residues. Looked up from germline, CDR1 is MDHEN and CDR2 is SYDVKM. Trimming took 5 bases from V and 10 from J; bases not matched to a gene: 8. The CDR3 DNA is TGTGCCAGCAGTAGGGACAGGGGCTGGGGCGAGCAGTTCTTC. This gives the protein CASSRDRGWGEQFF.

The gene calls are TRBV29-1 and TRBJ1-6; D ambiguous. CDR3 size: 16 residues. The germline V gene encodes CDR1 SQVTM and CDR2 ANQGSEA. The V end was cut by 1 base, the J end by 0 bases, with 10 bases between. In DNA, the CDR3 is TGCAGCGTTGAAGGAGAAGCGAGCTCCTATAATTCACCCCTCCACTTT. Residues: CSVEGEASSYNSPLHF.

This clone was counted once. The chain carries TRBV2 and TRBJ2-1; D is undetermined. The V end lost 8 bases, the J end lost 4 bases, and 12 bases lay between the germline ends. This CDR3 is built from 13 residues. CDR1 SNHLY and CDR2 FYNNEI come from the germline V gene. The CDR3, as DNA: TGTGCCAGCTCTATAGCTCCTTACAATGAGCAGTTCTTC. It is translated as CASSIAPYNEQFF.

This sequence joins TRBV7-3 and TRBJ2-7; weak D call: TRBD2 (6 bases). V was cut by 0 bases and J by 6 bases, with 6 bases left in between. The germline V gene has CDR1 SGHTA and CDR2 FQGTGA. The CDR3 extends over 12 amino acids. Here the CDR3 DNA reads TGTGCCAGCAGCTTAACGGGGGGCGAGCAGTACTTC. As protein: CASSLTGGEQYF. The full variable domain, completed using reference TRBV7-3 and TRBJ2-7, is GAGVSQTPSNKVTEKGKYVELRCDPISGHTALYWYRQSLGQGPEFLIYFQGTGAADDSGLPNDRFFAVRPEGSVSTLKIQRTERGDSAVYLCASSLTGGEQYFGPGTRLTVT.

V usage is TRBV4-1 and J usage is TRBJ2-7; tentative D call: TRBD2 (6 bases). Trimming removed 1 base at V and 4 bases at J, with 14 bases between. The CDR3 is 15 amino acids. CDR1 is MGHRA, CDR2 YSYEKL, per germline. Here the CDR3 DNA reads TGCGCCAGCAGCCAAGCCTCGGGAGATAATTACGAGCAGTACTTC. Protein: CASSQASGDNYEQYF.

This chain connects TRBV10-2 to TRBJ2-7; TRBD2 aligns across 10 bases. CDR1 is WSHSY, CDR2 SAAADI, per germline. The CDR3 is 14 residues long. V lost 4 bases and J lost 6; bases outside the gene matches: 6. The CDR3: CASSATSGTGEQYF. The CDR3 DNA is TGCGCCAGCAGTGCCACTAGCGGGACCGGCGAGCAGTACTTC.

The chain combines TRBV5-8 with TRBJ2-7, with 7 bases fitting TRBD1. This CDR3 has 13 residues. Germline trimming cut 1 base from V and 5 bases from J; bases unmatched to any gene: 3. The germline V gene has CDR1 SGHTS and CDR2 YDEGEE. CDR3 nucleotides: TGTGCCAGCAGCTTGCCCGACAGGGACGAGCAGTACTTC. Protein product: CASSLPDRDEQYF.

The V and J genes are TRBV6-1 and TRBJ1-5; D unresolved. The ends were cut back, 3 bases at V and 6 bases at J, with 9 bases in the middle. CDR3 length: 13 amino acids. CDR1 is MNHNS, CDR2 SASEGT, per germline. The CDR3 region is CASSDRTSQPQHF. Here the CDR3 DNA reads TGTGCCAGCAGTGACAGAACCAGTCAGCCCCAGCATTTT.

The rearrangement links TRBV3-1 (or the pseudogene TRBV3-2) to TRBJ2-1; TRBD2 aligns across 10 bases. Germline V lookup: CDR1 LGHDT, CDR2 YNNKEL (reference sequence). CDR3 size: 14 residues. The V and J ends lost 4 bases and 7 bases, in that order; junction bases with no gene match: 4. The CDR3 loop reads CASSPQREGNEQFF. The CDR3 coding sequence is TGTGCCAGCAGCCCCCAGCGGGAGGGAAATGAGCAGTTCTTC.

V gene TRBV15 combines with J gene TRBJ1-5, with D unresolved. Trimming left V 3 bases short and J 0 bases short, with 6 bases between. Germline V gives CDR1 LNHNV, CDR2 YYDKDF (reference sequence). This CDR3 comprises 14 residues. CDR3 sequence: CATSRRPSNQPQHF. The CDR3 DNA reads TGTGCCACCAGCAGGCGTCCTAGCAATCAGCCCCAGCATTTT.

The CDR3 DNA reads TGTGCCAGTAGTATAGTTTGGGGGGGTGAGCAGTTCTTC. It translates to CASSIVWGGEQFF. The J gene is TRBJ2-1, the V gene TRBV19; 7 nucleotides line up with TRBD2. The CDR3 sequence is 13 residues long. The germline V gene has CDR1 LNHDA and CDR2 SQIVND (reference sequence). V was pared by 1 base and J by 9 bases, with 3 bases of the junction left unmatched.

The chain carries TRBV4-1 and TRBJ2-5; the D is unclear. Germline assignment: CDR1 MGHRA and CDR2 YSYEKL. The V and J ends lost 1 base and 3 bases respectively, with 9 bases between them. The CDR3 runs to 14 residues. The CDR3 here is CASSQVMLEETQYF. The CDR3 nucleotides are TGCGCCAGCAGCCAAGTTATGCTAGAAGAGACCCAGTACTTC.

The rearrangement uses TRBV4-1 and TRBJ2-7; 8 nucleotides agree with TRBD1. Germline V gives CDR1 MGHRA, CDR2 YSYEKL. The V and J ends lost 1 base and 4 bases, in that order; junction bases with no gene match: 9. CDR3 size: 16 residues. The CDR3 sequence is CASSQARQGSGYEQYF. In DNA form, the CDR3 reads TGCGCCAGCAGCCAAGCCAGACAGGGGAGTGGGTACGAGCAGTACTTC.

The chain uses TRBV19 and TRBJ2-3, with TRBD1 identical over 7 bases. The trim removed 0 bases at V and 12 bases at J, leaving 3 bases unmatched. CDR1 and CDR2 (germline): LNHDA, SQIVND (reference sequence). The CDR3 extends over 12 amino acids. Written as DNA, the CDR3 is TGTGCCAGTAGTATAGACGACAGGGTACAGTATTTT. It yields the protein CASSIDDRVQYF.

This chain's CDR3 is CAWRTGRAEQFF. The CDR3 DNA is TGTGCCTGGAGGACAGGGCGAGCTGAGCAGTTCTTC. The chain joins TRBV30 to TRBJ2-1; 7 bases align to TRBD1. Germline lookup yields CDR1 GTSNPN and CDR2 SVGIG (reference sequence). There are 12 residues in the CDR3. V dropped 3 bases and J dropped 9; count of bases not matched to a gene: 5.

This clone was counted between two and nine times. This rearrangement joins TRBV5-4 to TRBJ1-1, with D possibly TRBD1 on 6 matching bases. The germline gives CDR1 SGHNT, CDR2 YYREEE (reference sequence). Trimming removed 3 bases from V and 4 bases from J, with 10 bases in between. The CDR3 is 13 residues long. The CDR3, as DNA: TGTGCCAGCAGCTCAGGGGTTGCCACTGAAGCTTTCTTT. This sequence encodes CASSSGVATEAFF.

V gene TRBV4-1 combines with J gene TRBJ2-7; TRBD2 matches 10 bases. Germline loops: CDR1 MGHRA, CDR2 YSYEKL. J was trimmed by 4 bases and V by 1 base; bases with no gene match: 4. This CDR3 is 15 amino acids long. The CDR3 region has the DNA TGCGCCAGCAGCCAAGGGGAGCGGGGGGGGTACGAGCAGTACTTC. It is translated as CASSQGERGGYEQYF.

The gene calls are TRBV5-4 and TRBJ1-2; D perhaps matches TRBD1 (6 bases). There are 15 residues in the CDR3. Trimming cost V 3 bases and J 0 bases, with 12 bases left between them. In germline, CDR1 is SGHNT, CDR2 YYREEE (reference sequence). DNA of the CDR3: TGTGCCAGCAGCTCCGGACAGTTCTCTAACTATGGCTACACCTTC. Protein sequence: CASSSGQFSNYGYTF. The complete variable domain, with remaining parts taken from reference TRBV5-4 and TRBJ1-2, reads ETGVTQSPTHLIKTRGQQVTLRCSSQSGHNTVSWYQQALGQGPQFIFQYYREEENGRGNFPPRFSGLQFPNYSSELNVNALELDDSALYLCASSSGQFSNYGYTFGSGTRLTVV.

V gene TRBV19 combines with J gene TRBJ2-1; TRBD2 agrees at 13 bases. The ends lost 8 bases at V and 0 bases at J; junction bases unmatched: 4. CDR1 is LNHDA and CDR2 is SQIVND in the germline V gene (reference sequence). The length of the CDR3 is 16 residues. This chain's CDR3 is CASGLAGDSSYNEQFF. As DNA, the CDR3 is TGTGCCAGTGGACTAGCGGGAGACTCCTCCTACAATGAGCAGTTCTTC.

V gene TRBV19 combines with J gene TRBJ1-5, with 7 bases lining up with TRBD1. The V gene end was trimmed by 3 bases and the J gene end by 1 base; junction bases not matched to a gene: 3. This CDR3 is built from 15 residues. Germline V gives CDR1 LNHDA, CDR2 SQIVND (reference sequence). This chain's CDR3 is CASSIRGSSNQPQHF. Written as DNA, the CDR3 is TGTGCCAGTAGTATCAGGGGGTCAAGCAATCAGCCCCAGCATTTT. Together with reference TRBV19 and TRBJ1-5, the CDR3 gives the full variable domain: DGGITQSPKYLFRKEGQNVTLSCEQNLNHDAMYWYRQDPGQGLRLIYYSQIVNDFQKGDIAEGYSVSREKKESFPLTVTSAQKNPTAFYLCASSIRGSSNQPQHFGDGTRLSIL.